This T cell receptor beta chain stems from a study of T-cell reconstitution after alpha-beta-depleted transplantation in children. Findings of the study overall: Expanded graft clones numbering several hundred reportedly gave rise to alpha-beta T cells about two months after transplant.

Regarding this clonotype: The antigen is unknown.

Germline CDR1 KGHSH, CDR2 LQKENI. The CDR3 consists of 13 residues. A TCRbeta library incorporating unique molecular identifiers was prepared. A single record per CDR3 protein comes from TCRdb applying MiXCR to the PCR reads. The sample records 700,000 to 950,000 distinct CDR3 sequences, about 16% being singletons. This clonotype originated in a male patient aged 5 to 17 who had a stem cell transplant for acute lymphoblastic leukemia, so the T cells may come from the graft donor. The rearrangement joins TRBV18 to TRBJ2-1; a possible D gene is TRBD1 (5 bases). The material was PBMCs, mostly from graft donor cells, obtained 360 days after TCRalphabeta/CD19-depleted stem cell transplant. The CDR3 spells CAGRVTSTGEQFF. Written as DNA, the CDR3 is TGTGCAGGCAGGGTGACATCTACGGGTGAGCAGTTCTTC.